Presented here are 10 T cell receptor beta chains from one specimen sequenced in a study of post-analysis software for immune sequencing data. Study outcomes and limitations: Compared with controls, patients had more of roughly 5 TRBV segments, including TRBV5-6, TRBV5-1 and TRBV20-1.

Carried by the TCR beta cDNA libraries were unique molecular identifiers. TCRdb passed the PCR reads through MiXCR, listing each CDR3 protein once. The table includes about 260,000 distinct CDR3 sequences, 36% detected once. These receptors are not linked to any known antigen. The specimen was blood. Receptors were obtained from a girl between 5 and 17 years old with multiple sclerosis.

This chain joins TRBV7-9 and TRBJ1-1; possible D gene TRBD1, 5 bases. The CDR3 has 12 residues. Trimming took off 5 bases at V and 7 bases at J, with 11 bases between the two ends. The germline gives CDR1 SEHNR, CDR2 FQNEAQ (reference sequence). DNA of the CDR3: TGTGCCAGCAGCGGACGACAGCGTGAAGCTTTCTTT. It is translated as CASSGRQREAFF. Variable domain in full (rest from reference TRBV7-9 and TRBJ1-1): DTGVSQNPRHKITKRGQNVTFRCDPISEHNRLYWYRQTLGQGPEFLTYFQNEAQLEKSRLLSDRFSAERPKGSFSTLEIQRTEQGDSAMYLCASSGRQREAFFGQGTRLTVV.

In this sample, this clonotype turned up a few times. A much larger clone lies a single base off, so this may be a read error. V usage is TRBV24-1 and J usage is TRBJ2-7; possible D gene TRBD2, 5 bases. Germline assignment: CDR1 KGHDR and CDR2 SFDVKD. V was shortened by 5 bases and J by 7 bases, with 11 bases between the two germline ends. The CDR3 is made up of 12 amino acids. The CDR3 loop reads CATSVSSGEQYF. In DNA form, the CDR3 reads TGTGCCACCAGTGTGTCGTCGGGGGAGCAGTACTTC.

V usage is TRBV4-1 and J usage is TRBJ1-4; D is ambiguous. Between the trimmed V and J ends, which lost 4 bases and 5 bases, there was a span of 14 bases. CDR3 size: 15 residues. Germline CDR1 and CDR2: MGHRA and YSYEKL. The CDR3 DNA is TGCGCCAGCAGCCTGTGGCCAGACAAGAATGAAAAACTGTTTTTT. This gives the protein CASSLWPDKNEKLFF.

CDR3 region: CASSWTGTGLIEQYF. CDR3 DNA sequence: TGTGCCAGCAGCTGGACCGGGACAGGATTAATCGAGCAGTACTTC. The chain is built from TRBV7-2 and TRBJ2-5; 8 nucleotides agree with TRBD1. With the DNA end fitting TRBJ2-7 better, the J assignment may be wrong. This CDR3 region has 15 residues. Germline loops: CDR1 SGHTA, CDR2 FQGNSA.

This clonotype was counted many times. This rearrangement joins TRBV10-3 to TRBJ1-6; TRBD1 agrees at 7 bases. The CDR3 length is 14 residues. V shed 6 bases, J shed 6 bases, and the junction held 5 bases outside the gene matches. Germline lookup yields CDR1 ENHRY and CDR2 SYGVKD. CDR3 in DNA: TGTGCCATCAGCGAGGGACAGATTAATTCACCCCTCCACTTT. Its translation is CAISEGQINSPLHF.

A note on this clonotype: At one boundary the junction diverges from the germline segment, which might be a read error. The chain couples TRBV6-5 to TRBJ1-2, with D possibly being TRBD1 (5 bases). CDR1 and CDR2 from the germline V gene are MNHEY and SVGAGI. The CDR3 has 16 residues. In nucleotides, the CDR3 is TGTGCCAGCGGTTACGGTCAAGGGGCTGGGGCATATGGCTACACCTTC. It codes for CASGYGQGAGAYGYTF.

The chain employs TRBV11-2 and TRBJ2-3, with 8 bases identical to TRBD2. V gave up 5 bases and J gave up 2 bases; unmatched junction bases: 12. This CDR3 contains 17 residues. Germline-derived CDR1 and CDR2 are SGHAT and FQNNGV. This chain's CDR3 is CASSPRPGGPDTDTQYF. DNA of the CDR3: TGTGCCAGCAGCCCTAGGCCGGGGGGGCCGGACACAGATACGCAGTATTTT. Based on the CDR3 plus reference TRBV11-2 and TRBJ2-3, the full variable domain is EAGVAQSPRYKIIEKRQSVAFWCNPISGHATLYWYQQILGQGPKLLIQFQNNGVVDDSQLPKDRFSAERLKGVDSTLKIQPAKLEDSAVYLCASSPRPGGPDTDTQYFGPGTRLTVL.

In its sample, this clonotype was seen many times. CDR3 sequence (DNA): TGTGCCAGCAGTTTTCAGGGGGGGTTCACTGGGGCCAACGTCCTGACTTTC. Translating it yields CASSFQGGFTGANVLTF. The genes are TRBV27 and TRBJ2-6; D may be TRBD1 or TRBD2 (7 bases each). Germline CDR1 is MNHEY and CDR2 is SMNVEV (reference sequence). CDR3 size: 17 residues. Trimming took off 3 bases at V and 2 bases at J, with 14 bases between the two ends.

This clonotype appeared many times. The chain links TRBV5-1 to TRBJ2-4; TRBD1 might be the D (6 bases). V gave up 4 bases and J gave up 5 bases, with 10 bases separating them. CDR1 is SGHRS and CDR2 is YFSETQ in the germline V gene. The CDR3 length is 13 residues. The CDR3 DNA is TGCGCCAGCAGCCGGGACACTGAAAACATTCAGTACTTC. Amino acid sequence: CASSRDTENIQYF. The whole variable domain, remainder taken from reference TRBV5-1 and TRBJ2-4, is KAGVTQTPRYLIKTRGQQVTLSCSPISGHRSVSWYQQTPGQGLQFLFEYFSETQRNKGNFPGRFSGRQFSNSRSEMNVSTLELGDSALYLCASSRDTENIQYFGAGTRLSVL.

The chain uses TRBV12-5 and TRBJ2-2; D is possibly TRBD1 or TRBD2 (5 bases each). The V gene's germline CDR1 is LGHNT and CDR2 FRNRAP. Trimming took 4 bases from V and 4 from J, leaving 10 bases between them. This CDR3 comprises 14 residues. The CDR3 is CASGSGPSTGELFF. The CDR3, as DNA: TGTGCTAGTGGTTCGGGACCGAGCACCGGGGAGCTGTTTTTT.